A selection of T cell receptor beta chains follows, all from one sample in a study of neurological immune-mediated disorders. TCRdb recomputed calls from the 5' RACE reads with MiXCR, one row per CDR3 protein. The data contain some 57,000 distinct CDR3 sequences, around 5.2% of them singletons. Sequenced input: PBMCs. The receptors derive from a woman aged 45-65 years with multiple sclerosis. Each CDR3 is given with its conserved first and last residue. D genes are given only for firm matches. Size is stated for part of the rows, as once, few or many counts, or as a class when the clone is expanded.

size | D | J | V | CDR3 | DNA
many | . | TRBJ1-5 | TRBV7-9 | CASSLEGLSNQPQHF | TGTGCCAGCAGCTTAGAGGGGCTGAGCAATCAGCCCCAGCATTTT
many | TRBD2 | TRBJ2-3 | TRBV20-1 | CSASLAGWSGTDTQYF | TGCAGTGCTAGTCTAGCGGGCTGGAGTGGCACAGATACGCAGTATTTT
few | . | TRBJ2-2 | TRBV5-1 | CASRGGQSGELFF | TGCGCCAGCAGGGGGGGACAGTCCGGGGAGCTGTTTTTT
few | . | TRBJ1-5 | TRBV20-1 | CSATKGLDSNQPQNF | TGCAGTGCCACCAAGGGGCTTGATAGCAATCAGCCCCAGAATTTT
few | TRBD2 | TRBJ2-3 | TRBV5-1 | CASSLVSGGHTDTQYF | TGCGCCAGCAGCTTGGTTAGCGGGGGACACACAGATACGCAGTATTTT
many | TRBD2 | TRBJ2-1 | TRBV20-1 | CSATPTSVLSYNEQFF | TGCAGTGCTACGCCAACTAGCGTCCTGTCCTACAATGAGCAGTTCTTC
many | TRBD1 | TRBJ2-7 | TRBV20-1 | CSARDSTWRGPGQGTYEQYF | TGCAGTGCTAGAGATAGTACTTGGAGGGGCCCGGGACAGGGGACCTACGAGCAGTACTTC
many | . | TRBJ1-2 | TRBV7-2 | CASSPSTGPNYGYTF | TGTGCCAGCAGCCCTTCCACAGGCCCTAACTATGGCTACACCTTC
many | . | TRBJ1-6 | TRBV7-6 | CASGSGAWSPLHF | TGTGCCAGCGGGAGCGGGGCTTGGTCACCCCTCCACTTT
many | TRBD1 | TRBJ2-7 | TRBV7-9 | CASSQTGTGGWSYEQYF | TGTGCCAGCAGTCAAACCGGGACAGGGGGATGGTCCTACGAGCAGTACTTC
many | . | TRBJ2-3 | TRBV20-1 | CSAPTGLTDTQYF | TGCAGTGCCCCAACGGGACTTACAGATACGCAGTATTTT
many | . | TRBJ2-7 | TRBV4-3 | CASSQETLSVQYF | TGCGCCAGCAGCCAAGAAACCCTGAGCGTGCAGTACTTC
. | . | TRBJ1-4 | TRBV9 | CASGRGREEKLFF | TGTGCCAGCGGACGGGGTCGGGAGGAAAAACTGTTTTTT
few | . | TRBJ2-6 | TRBV5-1 | CASSAPAGAKVLTF | TGCGCCAGCAGCGCGCCAGCTGGGGCCAAAGTCCTGACTTTC
few | TRBD2 | TRBJ2-1 | TRBV9 | CASSRITSGGYNEQFF | TGTGCCAGCAGCCGAATTACTAGCGGGGGTTACAATGAGCAGTTCTTC
few | . | TRBJ1-6 | TRBV20-1 | CSAGGWQGFSPLNF | TGCAGTGCGGGGGGATGGCAGGGATTTTCACCCCTCAACTTT
many | . | TRBJ2-3 | TRBV24-1 | CATCFGRRTDTQYF | TGTGCCACCTGTTTCGGGCGCCGGACAGATACGCAGTATTTT
. | . | TRBJ2-3 | TRBV29-1 | CSVRGRATTDTQYF | TGCAGCGTTCGAGGGCGGGCAACGACAGATACGCAGTATTTT
many | . | TRBJ1-1 | TRBV7-2 | CASSLGVTYTEAFF | TGTGCCAGCAGCTTAGGTGTCACCTACACTGAAGCTTTCTTT
many | . | TRBJ2-6 | TRBV5-1 | CASRTDLSGANVLTF | TGCGCCAGCCGGACAGATCTCTCTGGGGCCAACGTCCTGACTTTC
many | . | TRBJ2-3 | TRBV5-1 | CASSLPRQLTDTQYF | TGCGCCAGCAGCTTGCCGCGACAGCTCACAGATACGCAGTATTTT
many | TRBD1 | TRBJ2-7 | TRBV5-1 | CASSLETGAYEQYF | TGCGCCAGCAGCTTAGAGACAGGGGCCTACGAGCAGTACTTC
many | . | TRBJ2-3 | TRBV5-1 | CASSLLWADTQYF | TGCGCCAGCAGCCTACTTTGGGCGGATACGCAGTATTTT
many | . | TRBJ1-4 | TRBV5-1 | CASSLLQGDNEKLFF | TGCGCCAGCAGCTTGCTACAGGGCGACAATGAAAAACTGTTTTTT
many | . | TRBJ1-5 | TRBV28 | CASRLLTNSGNQPQHF | TGTGCCAGCAGACTACTAACCAACTCCGGCAATCAGCCCCAGCATTTT
medium-sized | . | TRBJ2-1 | TRBV10-3 | CAISDGGEQFF | TGTGCCATCAGTGACGGGGGTGAGCAGTTCTTC
many | . | TRBJ2-3 | TRBV20-1 | CSASGYSLSTDTQYF | TGCAGTGCTAGTGGGTACTCTCTTAGCACAGATACGCAGTATTTT
few | TRBD2 | TRBJ2-3 | TRBV20-1 | CSASMAWGGSTDTQYF | TGCAGTGCTAGTATGGCGTGGGGGGGTAGCACAGATACGCAGTATTTT
. | . | TRBJ1-1 | TRBV7-2 | CASSLAGQMNTEAFF | TGTGCCAGCAGCTTAGCCGGACAGATGAACACTGAAGCTTTCTTT
many | TRBD2 | TRBJ2-1 | TRBV29-1 | CSVEGTSGGLNEQFF | TGCAGCGTTGAAGGGACTAGCGGGGGCCTTAATGAGCAGTTCTTC
. | TRBD2 | TRBJ2-2 | TRBV18 | CASSPRLAGTTGELFF | TGTGCCAGCTCACCAAGACTAGCGGGGACCACCGGGGAGCTGTTTTTT